A single sample gave rise to the 27 T cell receptor beta chains below, sequenced in a study of blood T cells in healthy people across ages (dated by TCRdb to the mid-2010s). To prepare the library, 5' RACE was applied. Sequencer: Illumina HiSeq 2500. A second PCR of roughly 6 to 11 cycles was run with a J-beta primer mix and a sample-barcoded 5' primer. Clones were called with MiXCR by TCRdb after fastp trimmed the public reads at Q25, and only in-frame beta chains were retained. Rows are combined by CDR3 protein, so each entry shows the most common genes and DNA. In all, the sample holds over 1.5 million distinct CDR3 sequences, and just under 50% of those were seen once. The ten biggest clones cover approximately 2.1% of the sample. Sequenced sample: blood. The receptors shown here come from a woman aged 40 to 50 in good health.

This clonotype was seen many times. The chain employs TRBV12-3 or TRBV12-4 and TRBJ2-6; D remains unclear. CDR3 length: 15 residues. Trimming took off 6 bases at V and 0 bases at J, with 9 bases between the two ends. The CDR3 bases are TGTGCCAGCAGAAGAACCAGCTCTGGGGCCAACGTCCTGACTTTC. The encoded protein is CASRRTSSGANVLTF.

The V and J genes are TRBV27 and TRBJ1-2; a possible D gene is TRBD1 (5 bases). Trimming took 6 bases from V and 2 from J, leaving 13 bases between them. Germline V gene data show CDR1 as MNHEY and CDR2 as SMNVEV (reference sequence). The CDR3 covers 14 residues. This chain's CDR3 is CASSQSRGNYGYTF. The CDR3 nucleotides are TGTGCCAGCAGCCAGAGTCGGGGGAACTATGGCTACACCTTC.

There are a few counts of this clonotype. The CDR3 reads CASSFDQRGASYEQYF. CDR3 coding DNA: TGTGCCAGCAGCTTTGATCAGCGGGGGGCCTCCTACGAGCAGTACTTC. The chain employs TRBV7-8 and TRBJ2-7; the match to TRBD2 covers 9 bases. CDR3 length: 16 residues. V trimming: 3 bases; J trimming: 0 bases; junction bases outside the gene matches: 6. Germline V gene data show CDR1 as SGHVS and CDR2 as FQNEAQ.

The genes are TRBV20-1 and TRBJ2-1; D may be TRBD2 (7 bases). Germline V lookup: CDR1 DFQATT, CDR2 SNEGSKA (reference sequence). This CDR3 comprises 15 residues. The V end lost 6 bases, the J end lost 5 bases, and 20 bases lay between the germline ends. CDR3 region: CSALRMRGRDNEQFF. The CDR3 nucleotides read TGCAGTGCCCTCAGAATGAGGGGGAGGGACAATGAGCAGTTCTTC.

For this clonotype: At one of its ends the junction is not consistent with the germline gene, which may arise from a read error. The chain couples TRBV7-9 to TRBJ2-1; 10 positions match TRBD2. This CDR3 contains 15 residues. Per the germline V gene, CDR1 is SEHNR and CDR2 is FQNEAQ (reference sequence). The CDR3 DNA follows: TGTGCCAGCCGCTTACTGAGCGGGGGGGCAGGTGAGCAGTTCTTC. This sequence encodes CASRLLSGGAGEQFF.

The chain recombines TRBV29-1 with TRBJ2-2, with unresolved D. V lost 6 bases and J lost 0, with 8 bases in between. Germline CDR1 and CDR2: SQVTM and ANQGSEA. The CDR3 covers 13 residues. The CDR3 loop is CSVPAANTGELFF. The CDR3 bases are TGCAGCGTCCCCGCAGCGAACACCGGGGAGCTGTTTTTT.

The J gene is TRBJ1-2, the V gene TRBV12-5; 7 bases match TRBD1. V dropped 6 bases and J dropped 1; count of bases not matched to a gene: 5. The CDR3 contains 14 residues. Germline lookup yields CDR1 LGHNT and CDR2 FRNRAP. In DNA form, the CDR3 reads TGTGCTAGTGGCCCGGACAGGTATAACTATGGCTACACCTTC. Translation: CASGPDRYNYGYTF.

This rearrangement joins TRBV20-1 to TRBJ2-7; a weak D match, TRBD2 (5 bases). The V and J ends lost 2 bases and 7 bases respectively, with 12 bases between them. This CDR3 contains 12 residues. The germline CDR1 and CDR2 sequences are DFQATT and SNEGSKA (reference sequence). The CDR3 nucleotides are TGCAGTGCTAGATCGGGGTGGAATGAGCAGTACTTC. It is translated as CSARSGWNEQYF.

The chain carries TRBV20-1 and TRBJ1-4; 9 bases line up with TRBD1. Germline V gene data show CDR1 as DFQATT and CDR2 as SNEGSKA (reference sequence). Trimming cost V 6 bases and J 7 bases; bases outside gene matches: 9. This CDR3 is 14 amino acids long. The CDR3 sequence is CSAITGGISEKLFF. Written as DNA, the CDR3 is TGCAGTGCAATAACAGGGGGCATCAGTGAAAAACTGTTTTTT.

The chain joins TRBV27 to TRBJ2-7; 8 bases line up with TRBD2. There are 14 residues in the CDR3. The ends lost 8 bases at V and 7 bases at J; junction bases unmatched: 13. CDR1 is MNHEY and CDR2 is SMNVEV in the germline V gene (reference sequence). This chain's CDR3 is CASSLREGGREQYF. Written as DNA, the CDR3 is TGTGCCAGCTCTCTTCGGGAGGGGGGTCGGGAGCAGTACTTC.

This clonotype was recorded once. The chain has TRBV20-1 and TRBJ2-4; D is undetermined. The germline CDR1 and CDR2 sequences are DFQATT and SNEGSKA (reference sequence). Trimming removed 0 bases from V and 6 bases from J, with 12 bases in between. The CDR3 consists of 14 residues. CDR3 loop: CSAREESAGNIQYF. DNA of the CDR3: TGCAGTGCTAGAGAGGAAAGCGCTGGAAACATTCAGTACTTC.

V usage is TRBV5-1 and J usage is TRBJ1-6; TRBD1 agrees at 7 bases. Germline V lookup: CDR1 SGHRS, CDR2 YFSETQ. V was pared by 3 bases and J by 10 bases, with 10 bases of the junction left unmatched. The CDR3 is 15 residues long. DNA of the CDR3: TGCGCCAGCAGCTCGGGGGACAGCTCGACCTCACCCCTCCACTTT. Encoded protein: CASSSGDSSTSPLHF.

This clonotype came up a few times. The chain couples TRBV29-1 to TRBJ2-6; no definite D call. This CDR3 has 15 amino acids. The V end lost 6 bases, the J end lost 1 base, and 13 bases lay between the germline ends. CDR1 SQVTM and CDR2 ANQGSEA come from the germline V gene. This CDR3 is CSVGTMGSGANVLTF. DNA of the CDR3: TGCAGCGTGGGTACAATGGGGTCTGGGGCCAACGTCCTGACTTTC.

This clonotype was observed a few times. The V call is TRBV7-2, the J call TRBJ2-1; D not resolved. Between the trimmed V and J ends, which lost 5 bases and 8 bases, there was a span of 13 bases. This CDR3 has 13 residues. Germline V gene lookup returns CDR1 SGHTA and CDR2 FQGNSA. In DNA, the CDR3 is TGTGCCAGCAGCCTCAGCCGCCAGGATGAGCAGTTCTTC. Its protein product is CASSLSRQDEQFF.

J is TRBJ2-1 and V is TRBV4-2; D is ambiguous. This CDR3 is built from 16 residues. Trimming cost V 0 bases and J 0 bases, with 9 bases left between them. Per germline, CDR1 LGHNA and CDR2 YNFKEQ. DNA for the CDR3: TGTGCCAGCAGCCAAGAGCGCTTTAGCTCCTACAATGAGCAGTTCTTC. Protein: CASSQERFSSYNEQFF.

The J gene is TRBJ2-1, the V gene TRBV5-1; the match to TRBD1 covers 9 bases. In germline, CDR1 is SGHRS, CDR2 YFSETQ. Germline trimming cut 4 bases from V and 2 bases from J; bases unmatched to any gene: 4. The CDR3 contains 15 residues. CDR3 bases: TGCGCCAGCAGCGCCGGGACAGGGACCTACAATGAGCAGTTCTTC. Amino acid sequence: CASSAGTGTYNEQFF.

The rearrangement links TRBV20-1 to TRBJ2-3; 8 bases align to TRBD2. The CDR3 has 14 amino acids. J was trimmed by 6 bases and V by 0 bases; bases with no gene match: 5. CDR1 DFQATT and CDR2 SNEGSKA come from the germline V gene (reference sequence). The CDR3 region is CSARDLSGGDTQYF. DNA of the CDR3: TGCAGTGCTAGAGATCTCAGCGGGGGTGATACGCAGTATTTT.

The chain carries TRBV12-3 or TRBV12-4 and TRBJ1-2, with TRBD1 as a possible D gene (5 bases). Between the trimmed V and J ends, which lost 2 bases and 8 bases, there was a span of 18 bases. CDR3 length: 15 amino acids. The CDR3 bases are TGTGCCAGCAGTTTAATGGACACCTCAGATTGGGGCTACACCTTC. It yields the protein CASSLMDTSDWGYTF.

Only a few counts were recorded for this clonotype. The genes are TRBV29-1 and TRBJ1-5, with a possible D match to TRBD1 (5 bases). Germline V CDR1 and CDR2: SQVTM, ANQGSEA. Deletions cut 4 bases from V and 4 bases from J, with 14 bases between. The CDR3 consists of 14 residues. The CDR3, as DNA: TGCAGCGTTGTCTCGGGGGGTACGAATCAGCCCCAGCATTTT. Its protein is CSVVSGGTNQPQHF.

This clonotype has a handful of counts. The V and J genes are TRBV7-2 and TRBJ2-7, with D uncertain. The CDR3 loop spans 13 amino acids. Germline values: CDR1 SGHTA, CDR2 FQGNSA. The V end was cut by 5 bases, the J end by 4 bases, with 12 bases between. CDR3 nucleotide sequence: TGTGCCAGCAGCCCACCTCAGACGTACGAGCAGTACTTC. This translates into CASSPPQTYEQYF.

This clonotype has only a few counts. This rearrangement joins TRBV4-1 to TRBJ1-2, with D tentatively TRBD1 (6 bases). The germline V gene has CDR1 MGHRA and CDR2 YSYEKL. This CDR3 spans 16 amino acids. V was trimmed by 5 bases and J by 3 bases, leaving 19 bases between them. CDR3 sequence reads: CASSEGTGQTYYGYTF. CDR3 in DNA: TGCGCCAGCAGCGAGGGCACAGGACAGACCTACTATGGCTACACCTTC.

This clonotype was observed once. The V call is TRBV18, the J call TRBJ2-7, with TRBD1 matching 7 bases. The trim removed 6 bases at V and 10 bases at J, leaving 12 bases unmatched. In germline, CDR1 is KGHSH, CDR2 LQKENI. The CDR3 runs to 13 residues. In DNA form, the CDR3 reads TGTGCCAGCTCCCGAGGGACAGAAGGATTACAGTACTTC. Its protein product is CASSRGTEGLQYF.

The rearrangement links TRBV7-2 to TRBJ2-1; possible D gene TRBD1, 6 bases. V was trimmed by 5 bases and J by 10 bases, leaving 15 bases between them. Germline loops: CDR1 SGHTA, CDR2 FQGNSA. This CDR3 contains 13 residues. CDR3 in amino acids: CASSKGGDREQFF. CDR3 nucleotides: TGTGCCAGCAGCAAAGGGGGAGACAGAGAGCAGTTCTTC.

The J gene is TRBJ2-7, the V gene TRBV20-1; TRBD1 agrees at 7 bases. The J call may be mistaken, given a closer DNA end match to TRBJ2-5. Germline loops: CDR1 DFQATT, CDR2 SNEGSKA (reference sequence). The CDR3 runs 14 residues. This CDR3 reads CSARDGDSQETQYF. The CDR3 nucleotides read TGCAGTGCTAGAGATGGGGACAGCCAAGAGACCCAGTACTTC.

The chain uses TRBV20-1 and TRBJ2-3; TRBD2 matches at 8 bases. The CDR3 is made up of 14 amino acids. Germline V lookup: CDR1 DFQATT, CDR2 SNEGSKA (reference sequence). The CDR3 coding sequence is TGCAGGCCGTCGGGGGCGGGGGGCCAGGATACGCAGTATTTT. Its protein product is CRPSGAGGQDTQYF.

The chain combines TRBV4-2 with TRBJ2-7, with a possible D match to TRBD2 (6 bases). This CDR3 has 13 residues. CDR1 LGHNA and CDR2 YNFKEQ come from the germline V gene. The V end was cut by 1 base, the J end by 6 bases, with 10 bases between. CDR3 region: CASSQGAGPEQYF. CDR3 in DNA: TGTGCCAGCAGCCAAGGAGCGGGTCCCGAGCAGTACTTC.

The chain recombines TRBV25-1 with TRBJ1-5; a weak D match, TRBD1 (5 bases). The germline V and J ends were trimmed by 3 bases and 5 bases, with 11 bases remaining between them. The germline CDR1 and CDR2 sequences are MGHDK and SYGVNS. The CDR3 has 14 residues. The CDR3 is CASSDGGTDQPQHF. In nucleotides, the CDR3 is TGTGCCAGCAGTGACGGGGGGACGGATCAGCCCCAGCATTTT. The full variable domain, its missing parts supplied by reference TRBV25-1 and TRBJ1-5, is EADIYQTPRYLVIGTGKKITLECSQTMGHDKMYWYQQDPGMELHLIHYSYGVNSTEKGDLSSESTVSRIRTEHFPLTLESARPSHTSQYLCASSDGGTDQPQHFGDGTRLSIL.